This paragraph covers one T cell receptor (beta chain) sequence. Its antigen remains unidentified. Described treatment: 15 to 20 received Ad26.COV2.S at low or high dose, single or two shots; 5 received placebo; per-sample allocation not given. After the first vaccine or placebo injection, samples were drawn on day 63. These data originate in a study of Ad26.COV2.S vaccination and SARS-CoV-2 variants. Generated by immunoSEQ multiplex PCR, the TCRdb table keeps only in-frame clones and is missing some. The sample shows 400,000 to 450,000 clones, roughly 88% of them seen only once. General study results and limits: Recipients of vaccine and of placebo showed similar breadth of their non-spike TCR repertoires.

This material consisted of peripheral blood, taken in a trial of Ad26.COV2.S vaccine versus placebo. The TCR was taken from a person aged 18-60 years who received the Ad26.COV2.S COVID-19 vaccine or a placebo.

The CDR3 here is CASSLRVSDTQYF. CDR3 bases: TGTGCCAGCAGCTTGAGGGTGTCAGATACGCAGTATTTT. The chain links TRBV5-5 to TRBJ2-3; D not certain. The V end was cut by 1 base, the J end by 4 bases, with 7 bases between. The CDR3 contains 13 residues. Germline CDR1 reads SGHKS; CDR2 reads YYEKEE (reference sequence).